Listed below are T cell receptor beta chains from one sample, sequenced in a study of blood T cell repertoires in COVID-19. TCRdb's copy holds only in-frame clones and misses some; the assay was immunoSEQ multiplex PCR. The sample has a few hundred thousand clones; about 79% are singletons. Sequenced material: PBMCs or T cells enriched from blood (not recorded which). Receptors were obtained from a woman aged 55-69 years who had recovered from COVID-19. The CDR3 runs from the conserved cysteine through the conserved F or W. A D gene is named only where the DNA matches it firmly. Only part of the rows carry a size: once, few, many, or a class if the clone is expanded.

v_call: TRBV6-2/TRBV6-3
j_call: TRBJ1-1
d_call: .
clone_size: .
cdr3_nt: TGTGCCAGCAGTTACTCCTACAGGACTGAAGCTTTCTTT
cdr3_aa: CASSYSYRTEAFF

v_call: TRBV29-1
j_call: TRBJ2-3
d_call: .
clone_size: .
cdr3_nt: TGCAGCGCCTCGAGTGGACAGCCTAGCACAGATACGCAGTATTTT
cdr3_aa: CSASSGQPSTDTQYF

v_call: TRBV10-3
j_call: TRBJ2-3
d_call: TRBD2
clone_size: .
cdr3_nt: TGTGCCATCAGTGGGCAAGCTAGCGGGGGGGGCACAGATACGCAGTATTTT
cdr3_aa: CAISGQASGGGTDTQYF

v_call: TRBV2
j_call: TRBJ1-2
d_call: .
clone_size: .
cdr3_nt: TGTGCCAGCAGGGCTGGGGGCGGTGGCTACACCTTC
cdr3_aa: CASRAGGGGYTF

v_call: TRBV19
j_call: TRBJ1-2
d_call: .
clone_size: .
cdr3_nt: TGTGCCAGTAGTACGGGGGGCTATGGCTACACCTTC
cdr3_aa: CASSTGGYGYTF

v_call: TRBV5-6
j_call: TRBJ1-4
d_call: TRBD1
clone_size: .
cdr3_nt: TGTGCCAGCAGTTCCGGGACAGCCGCAACTAATGAAAAACTGTTTTTT
cdr3_aa: CASSSGTAATNEKLFF

v_call: TRBV2
j_call: TRBJ1-2
d_call: TRBD1
clone_size: .
cdr3_nt: TGTGCCAGCAGTTGGACAGGGGTAACAAGGGGCTACACCTTC
cdr3_aa: CASSWTGVTRGYTF

v_call: TRBV29-1
j_call: TRBJ1-1
d_call: TRBD1
clone_size: .
cdr3_nt: TGCGCGACAGGGTTCAGAAACACTGAAGCTTTCTTT
cdr3_aa: CATGFRNTEAFF

v_call: TRBV10-3
j_call: TRBJ2-2
d_call: TRBD1
clone_size: .
cdr3_nt: TGTGCCATCAGTGAGCCCGACAGGGCCTCGAACACCGGGGAGCTGTTTTTT
cdr3_aa: CAISEPDRASNTGELFF

v_call: TRBV7-9
j_call: TRBJ1-5
d_call: .
clone_size: many
cdr3_nt: TGTGCCAGCAGCTTAGCACAGGGAAATCAGCCCCAGCATTTT
cdr3_aa: CASSLAQGNQPQHF

v_call: TRBV12-5
j_call: TRBJ2-7
d_call: .
clone_size: .
cdr3_nt: TGTGCTAGTGGTTTGGGCTCGCAGGGCTACGAGCAGTACTTC
cdr3_aa: CASGLGSQGYEQYF

v_call: TRBV7-9
j_call: TRBJ2-1
d_call: TRBD1
clone_size: .
cdr3_nt: TGTGCCAGCAGCGCCGTTCGGGGACAGGCTTACAATGAGCAGTTCTTC
cdr3_aa: CASSAVRGQAYNEQFF

v_call: TRBV28
j_call: TRBJ1-1
d_call: TRBD1
clone_size: .
cdr3_nt: TGTGCCAGCAGTTCCTGGACAGGGACGAACACTGAAGCTTTCTTT
cdr3_aa: CASSSWTGTNTEAFF

v_call: TRBV12-5
j_call: TRBJ2-5
d_call: .
clone_size: .
cdr3_nt: TGTGCTAGTGGTTTGTCGGGAGAGTCGGGAGAGACCCAGTACTTC
cdr3_aa: CASGLSGESGETQYF

v_call: TRBV7-8
j_call: TRBJ2-4
d_call: .
clone_size: .
cdr3_nt: TGTGCCAGCAGCCCGGAAAACATTCAGTACTTC
cdr3_aa: CASSPENIQYF

v_call: TRBV5-1
j_call: TRBJ1-2
d_call: .
clone_size: .
cdr3_nt: TGCGCCAGCAGCTTGGGAGCCAACTATGGCTACACCTTC
cdr3_aa: CASSLGANYGYTF

v_call: TRBV18
j_call: TRBJ2-7
d_call: .
clone_size: few
cdr3_nt: TGTGCCAGCTCACCACCGGCGTCAGGCGACTACGAGCAGTACTTC
cdr3_aa: CASSPPASGDYEQYF

v_call: TRBV7-9
j_call: TRBJ1-5
d_call: .
clone_size: .
cdr3_nt: TGTGCCAGCAGCTTCTCCCTGGGGGAGGAAAATCAGCCCCAGCATTTT
cdr3_aa: CASSFSLGEENQPQHF

v_call: TRBV5-1
j_call: TRBJ1-1
d_call: TRBD1
clone_size: .
cdr3_nt: TGCGCCAGCAGCCCGGGACAGGGGTACACTGAAGCTTTCTTT
cdr3_aa: CASSPGQGYTEAFF

v_call: TRBV11-2
j_call: TRBJ2-7
d_call: TRBD1
clone_size: .
cdr3_nt: TGTGCCAGCAGCTTAGCTCAGGGGGTCGGGGAGCAGTACTTC
cdr3_aa: CASSLAQGVGEQYF

v_call: TRBV5-6
j_call: TRBJ2-7
d_call: .
clone_size: once
cdr3_nt: TGTGCCAGCAGCTTTAGCGCCAACTCCTACGAGCAGTACTTC
cdr3_aa: CASSFSANSYEQYF

v_call: TRBV15
j_call: TRBJ2-2
d_call: .
clone_size: .
cdr3_nt: TGTGCCACCAGAGGGACACCAAACACCGGGGAGCTGTTTTTT
cdr3_aa: CATRGTPNTGELFF

v_call: TRBV4-3
j_call: TRBJ1-6
d_call: .
clone_size: .
cdr3_nt: TGCGCCAGCAGCCAAGAGGAGAATTCACCCCTCCACTTT
cdr3_aa: CASSQEENSPLHF

v_call: TRBV7-6
j_call: TRBJ1-4
d_call: TRBD1
clone_size: .
cdr3_nt: TGTGCCAGCAGCCCCCCGGGACAGCCTAATGAAAAACTGTTTTTT
cdr3_aa: CASSPPGQPNEKLFF

v_call: TRBV24-1
j_call: TRBJ2-2
d_call: TRBD2
clone_size: .
cdr3_nt: TGTGCCACCGGGGGGACTAGCGGTTACCCCGGGGAGCTGTTTTTT
cdr3_aa: CATGGTSGYPGELFF

v_call: TRBV5-4
j_call: TRBJ2-5
d_call: TRBD2
clone_size: .
cdr3_nt: TGTGCCAGCAGCCCGACTAGCGGGAGGGGTGAGACCCAGTACTTC
cdr3_aa: CASSPTSGRGETQYF

v_call: TRBV4-1
j_call: TRBJ2-7
d_call: TRBD1
clone_size: .
cdr3_nt: TGCGCCAGCAGCCAACAAGGGACAGGGGGCTACGAGCAGTACTTC
cdr3_aa: CASSQQGTGGYEQYF

v_call: TRBV5-1
j_call: TRBJ2-5
d_call: .
clone_size: .
cdr3_nt: TGCGCCAGCAGATCGGCCAGGGCCAGCCAAGAGACCCAGTACTTC
cdr3_aa: CASRSARASQETQYF

v_call: TRBV19
j_call: TRBJ1-1
d_call: .
clone_size: .
cdr3_nt: TGTGCCAGTAGTCCTTCGGGACAAAGGGGATACACTGAAGCTTTCTTT
cdr3_aa: CASSPSGQRGYTEAFF

v_call: TRBV4-2
j_call: TRBJ2-3
d_call: .
clone_size: .
cdr3_nt: TGTGCCAGCAGCCAAGTGCTGAGTACCACAGATACGCAGTATTTT
cdr3_aa: CASSQVLSTTDTQYF

v_call: TRBV12-3/TRBV12-4
j_call: TRBJ2-7
d_call: .
clone_size: many
cdr3_nt: TGTGCCAGGCCTCGAGGGTCCTCCTACGAGCAGTACTTC
cdr3_aa: CARPRGSSYEQYF

v_call: TRBV5-4
j_call: TRBJ1-5
d_call: TRBD1
clone_size: .
cdr3_nt: TGTGCCAGCAGCCAGGACAGGGTAGGGCAGCCCCAGCATTTT
cdr3_aa: CASSQDRVGQPQHF

v_call: TRBV7-9
j_call: TRBJ2-5
d_call: .
clone_size: few
cdr3_nt: TGTGCCAGCAGCTTACGTCCCGAGACCCAGTACTTC
cdr3_aa: CASSLRPETQYF

v_call: TRBV3-1/TRBV3-2
j_call: TRBJ2-3
d_call: TRBD2
clone_size: .
cdr3_nt: TGTGCCAGCAGCCCCTGTCATGGGGGGGTTTGCACAGATACGCAGTATTTT
cdr3_aa: CASSPCHGGVCTDTQYF

v_call: TRBV7-9
j_call: TRBJ2-3
d_call: TRBD1
clone_size: .
cdr3_nt: TGTGCCAGCAGCCTGACCGGGACAGGGCGTCCAGATACGCAGTATTTT
cdr3_aa: CASSLTGTGRPDTQYF

v_call: TRBV11-1
j_call: TRBJ1-5
d_call: .
clone_size: .
cdr3_nt: TGTGCCAGCAGCTTAGGAGTCCAGGGAGGTGATCCGAAGCAGCATTTT
cdr3_aa: CASSLGVQGGDPKQHF

v_call: TRBV29-1
j_call: TRBJ1-4
d_call: .
clone_size: .
cdr3_nt: TGCAGCGTTGAGAGGGATGAAAAACTGTTTTTT
cdr3_aa: CSVERDEKLFF

v_call: TRBV5-1
j_call: TRBJ1-2
d_call: TRBD1
clone_size: .
cdr3_nt: TGCGCCAGCAGTCAGCCTACAGGGGGCCTTGACTATGGCTACACCTTC
cdr3_aa: CASSQPTGGLDYGYTF

v_call: TRBV15
j_call: TRBJ2-2
d_call: .
clone_size: .
cdr3_nt: TGTGCCACCAGCATATATTCTAACACCGGGGAGCTGTTTTTT
cdr3_aa: CATSIYSNTGELFF

v_call: TRBV18
j_call: TRBJ2-3
d_call: TRBD2
clone_size: .
cdr3_nt: TGTGCCAGCTCACCAGGACTAGCGGGTAGCACAGATACGCAGTATTTT
cdr3_aa: CASSPGLAGSTDTQYF

v_call: TRBV7-2
j_call: TRBJ2-7
d_call: TRBD2
clone_size: .
cdr3_nt: TGTGCCAGCAGCTCCGTTAGGGAGCGGGGGAGGTACGAGCAGTACTTC
cdr3_aa: CASSSVRERGRYEQYF

v_call: TRBV9
j_call: TRBJ2-1
d_call: TRBD2
clone_size: .
cdr3_nt: TGTGCCAGCAGCGGGAGAGCTAGCGGGAACAATGAGCAGTTCTTC
cdr3_aa: CASSGRASGNNEQFF

v_call: TRBV5-8
j_call: TRBJ2-2
d_call: .
clone_size: .
cdr3_nt: TGTGCCAGCAGCTTCTATAAGGGGTTCAGTGACACCGGGGAGCTGTTTTTT
cdr3_aa: CASSFYKGFSDTGELFF

v_call: TRBV4-2
j_call: TRBJ2-7
d_call: TRBD2
clone_size: .
cdr3_nt: TGTGCCAGCAGCCAATCGCCCGGACTAGGTCTCGAGCAGTACTTC
cdr3_aa: CASSQSPGLGLEQYF

v_call: TRBV12-3/TRBV12-4
j_call: TRBJ1-2
d_call: .
clone_size: once
cdr3_nt: TGTGCCAGCAGCCCAGAGGGCAGCTATGGCTACACCTTC
cdr3_aa: CASSPEGSYGYTF

v_call: TRBV11-2
j_call: TRBJ2-5
d_call: TRBD2
clone_size: few
cdr3_nt: TGTGCCAGCAGCTTCTTTAGCGGGGGGGCCGAAGAGACCCAGTACTTC
cdr3_aa: CASSFFSGGAEETQYF

v_call: TRBV19
j_call: TRBJ1-5
d_call: TRBD1
clone_size: .
cdr3_nt: TGTGCCAGTAGAGGACAGGGGGGCCAGCCCCAGCATTTT
cdr3_aa: CASRGQGGQPQHF

v_call: TRBV5-1
j_call: TRBJ1-6
d_call: TRBD1
clone_size: .
cdr3_nt: TGCGCCAGCAGCCAGGGGACAGCATATAATTCACCCCTCCACTTT
cdr3_aa: CASSQGTAYNSPLHF

v_call: TRBV5-6
j_call: TRBJ1-3
d_call: .
clone_size: .
cdr3_nt: TGTGCCAGCAGCTTTACGGAGAGCTCTGGAAACACCATATATTTT
cdr3_aa: CASSFTESSGNTIYF

v_call: TRBV2
j_call: TRBJ2-5
d_call: TRBD2
clone_size: .
cdr3_nt: TGTGCCAGCAGTGGCCTAGCGGGGATGGAGACCCAGTACTTC
cdr3_aa: CASSGLAGMETQYF

v_call: TRBV6-5
j_call: TRBJ2-1
d_call: .
clone_size: .
cdr3_nt: TGTGCCAGCAGTTCAGGAGGACTCGAGTTCTTC
cdr3_aa: CASSSGGLEFF